This T cell receptor beta chain came from a study of T cells in Graves' hyperthyroidism and ophthalmopathy. Overall study context: Staff took peripheral blood when the initial diagnosis was made, before any treatment began. Study outcomes and limitations: Model predictions of ophthalmopathy came a median approximately 6 months before onset. In blood, most of the thyroid clonotypes expanded above 0.001 were also present.

To note about this clonotype: Its antigen is as yet unknown.

Germline V gene data show CDR1 as MNHNS and CDR2 as SASEGT. This CDR3 has 15 residues. Trimming took off 1 base at V and 4 bases at J, with 11 bases between the two ends. Not enrolled were patients with uncontrolled infection, other autoimmune disease, pregnancy or lactation. There were TCR beta CDR3 regions amplified from RNA transcripts. TCR CDR3 underwent first-round RT-PCR with the HTBI primer set. TCRdb reprocessed the multiplex PCR reads via MiXCR and lists one record per CDR3 protein. The sample lists roughly 250,000 distinct CDR3 sequences, roughly 22% seen once, with under 65% in the top ten.

The chain is built from TRBV6-1 and TRBJ2-1, with D perhaps TRBD2 (6 bases). The sequence derives from a man aged 30-40 years with Graves' ophthalmopathy. The sample taken for sequencing was blood. As DNA, the CDR3 is TGTGCCAGCAGTGAAGACCCCGGGGGTTACAATGAGCAGTTCTTC. Its translation: CASSEDPGGYNEQFF.